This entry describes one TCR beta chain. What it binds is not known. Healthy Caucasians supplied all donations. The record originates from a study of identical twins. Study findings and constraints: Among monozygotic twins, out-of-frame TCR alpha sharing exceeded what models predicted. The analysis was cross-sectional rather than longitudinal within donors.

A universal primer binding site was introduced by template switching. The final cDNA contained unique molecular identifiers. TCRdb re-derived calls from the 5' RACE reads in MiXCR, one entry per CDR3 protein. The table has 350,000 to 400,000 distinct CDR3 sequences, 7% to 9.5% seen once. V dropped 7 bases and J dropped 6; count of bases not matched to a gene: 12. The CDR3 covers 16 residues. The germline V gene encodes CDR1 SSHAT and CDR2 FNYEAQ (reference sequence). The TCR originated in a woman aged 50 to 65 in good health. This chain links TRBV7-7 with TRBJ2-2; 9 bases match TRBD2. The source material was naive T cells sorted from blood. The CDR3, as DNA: TGTGCCAGCACCTTCTTAGCGGGAGTTGAATCCGGGGAGCTGTTTTTT. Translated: CASTFLAGVESGELFF.